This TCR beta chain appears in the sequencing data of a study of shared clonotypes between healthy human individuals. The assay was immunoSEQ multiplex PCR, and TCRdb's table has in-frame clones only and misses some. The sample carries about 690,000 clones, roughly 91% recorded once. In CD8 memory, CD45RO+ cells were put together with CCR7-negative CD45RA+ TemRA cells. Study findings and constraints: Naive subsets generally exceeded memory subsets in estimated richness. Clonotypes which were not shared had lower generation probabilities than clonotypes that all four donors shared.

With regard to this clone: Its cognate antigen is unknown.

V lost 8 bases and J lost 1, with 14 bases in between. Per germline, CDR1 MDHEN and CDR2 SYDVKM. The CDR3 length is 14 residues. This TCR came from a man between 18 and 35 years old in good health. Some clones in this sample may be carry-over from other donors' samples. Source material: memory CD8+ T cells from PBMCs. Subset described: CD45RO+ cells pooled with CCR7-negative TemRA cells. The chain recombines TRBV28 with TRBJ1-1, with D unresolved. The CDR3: CASGPDGWNTEAFF. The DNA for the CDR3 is TGTGCCAGCGGCCCGGACGGATGGAACACTGAAGCTTTCTTT.